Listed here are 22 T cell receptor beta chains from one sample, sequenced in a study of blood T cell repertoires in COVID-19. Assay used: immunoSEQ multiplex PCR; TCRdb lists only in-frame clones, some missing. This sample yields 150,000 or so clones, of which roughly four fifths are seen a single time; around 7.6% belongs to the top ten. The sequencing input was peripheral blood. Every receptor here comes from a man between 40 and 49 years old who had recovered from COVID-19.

For the CDR3, the DNA is TGTGCCAGCAGCTTTAGAGGGACAGAGAACGAAAAACTGTTTTTT. This sequence encodes CASSFRGTENEKLFF. The genes are TRBV5-6 and TRBJ1-4, with TRBD1 matching over 7 bases. With V trimmed by 2 bases and J by 8 bases, 9 bases remained unmatched. Per the germline V gene, CDR1 is SGHDT and CDR2 is YYEEEE. This CDR3 is 15 amino acids long.

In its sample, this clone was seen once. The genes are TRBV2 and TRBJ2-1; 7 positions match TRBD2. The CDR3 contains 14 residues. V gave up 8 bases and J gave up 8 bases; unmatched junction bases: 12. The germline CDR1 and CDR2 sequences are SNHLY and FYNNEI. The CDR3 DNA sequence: TGTGCCAGCCACTTCAGCGGGATCTCGGATGAGCAGTTCTTC. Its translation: CASHFSGISDEQFF.

Here the CDR3 reads CASSQASGSFYEQYF. DNA of the CDR3: TGTGCCAGCAGCCAAGCTAGCGGGAGTTTTTACGAGCAGTACTTC. The chain recombines TRBV4-2 with TRBJ2-7, with TRBD2 identical over 10 bases. The V gene's germline CDR1 is LGHNA and CDR2 YNFKEQ. The trim removed 1 base at V and 4 bases at J, leaving 4 bases unmatched. The CDR3 runs to 15 residues.

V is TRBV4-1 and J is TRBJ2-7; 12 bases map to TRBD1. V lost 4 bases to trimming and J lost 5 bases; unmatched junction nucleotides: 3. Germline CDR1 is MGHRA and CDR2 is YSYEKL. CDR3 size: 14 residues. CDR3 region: CASSRGTGGNEQYF. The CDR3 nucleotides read TGCGCCAGCAGCCGAGGGACAGGGGGCAACGAGCAGTACTTC.

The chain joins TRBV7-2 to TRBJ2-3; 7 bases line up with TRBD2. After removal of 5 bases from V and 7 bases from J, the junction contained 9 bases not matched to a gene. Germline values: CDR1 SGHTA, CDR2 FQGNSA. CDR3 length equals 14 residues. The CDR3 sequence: CASSPSGRAYTQYF. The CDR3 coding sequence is TGTGCCAGCAGCCCCTCTGGGAGGGCTTATACGCAGTATTTT. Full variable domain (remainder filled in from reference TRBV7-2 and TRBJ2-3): GAGVSQSPSNKVTEKGKDVELRCDPISGHTALYWYRQSLGQGLEFLIYFQGNSAPDKSGLPSDRFSAERTGGSVSTLTIQRTQQEDSAVYLCASSPSGRAYTQYFGPGTRLTVL.

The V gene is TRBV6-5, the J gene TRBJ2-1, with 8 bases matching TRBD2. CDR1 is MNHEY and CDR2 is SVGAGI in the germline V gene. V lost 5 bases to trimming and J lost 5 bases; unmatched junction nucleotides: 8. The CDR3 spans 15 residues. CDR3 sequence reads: CASSLSGASNNEQFF. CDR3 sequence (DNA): TGTGCCAGCAGTCTTAGCGGGGCCAGTAACAATGAGCAGTTCTTC.

The chain's CDR3 is CASSLEGRGRDTEAFF. CDR3 sequence (DNA): TGTGCCAGCAGCTTGGAGGGCAGGGGGCGCGACACTGAAGCTTTCTTT. V gene TRBV5-4 combines with J gene TRBJ1-1; 8 nucleotides agree with TRBD1. J was trimmed by 3 bases and V by 0 bases; bases with no gene match: 7. Germline values: CDR1 SGHNT, CDR2 YYREEE (reference sequence). There are 16 residues in the CDR3.

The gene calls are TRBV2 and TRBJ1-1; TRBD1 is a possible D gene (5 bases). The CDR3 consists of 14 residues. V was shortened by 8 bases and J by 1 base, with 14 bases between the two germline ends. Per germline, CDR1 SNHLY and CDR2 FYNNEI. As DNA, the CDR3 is TGTGCCAGCCTCAGACAGAGAGAGAACACTGAAGCTTTCTTT. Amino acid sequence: CASLRQRENTEAFF.

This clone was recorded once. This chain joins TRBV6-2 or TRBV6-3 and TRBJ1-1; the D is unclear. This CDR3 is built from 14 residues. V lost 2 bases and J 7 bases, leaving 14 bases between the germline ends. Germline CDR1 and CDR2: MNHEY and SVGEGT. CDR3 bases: TGTGCCAGCAGTTACACCCGTACTAATATTGAAGCTTTCTTT. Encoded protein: CASSYTRTNIEAFF.

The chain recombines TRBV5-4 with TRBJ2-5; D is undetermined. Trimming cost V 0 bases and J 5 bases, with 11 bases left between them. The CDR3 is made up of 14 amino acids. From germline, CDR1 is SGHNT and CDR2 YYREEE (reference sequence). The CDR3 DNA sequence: TGTGCCAGCAGCTTGGCCGGTAAAGCGGAGACCCAGTACTTC. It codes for CASSLAGKAETQYF.

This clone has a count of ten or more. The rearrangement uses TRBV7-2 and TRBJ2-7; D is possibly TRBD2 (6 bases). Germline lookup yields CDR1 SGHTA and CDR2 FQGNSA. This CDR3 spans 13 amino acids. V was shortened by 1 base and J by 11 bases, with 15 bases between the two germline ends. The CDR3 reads CASSLGAGPNKYF. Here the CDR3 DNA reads TGTGCCAGCAGCTTAGGGGCGGGACCCAATAAGTACTTC.

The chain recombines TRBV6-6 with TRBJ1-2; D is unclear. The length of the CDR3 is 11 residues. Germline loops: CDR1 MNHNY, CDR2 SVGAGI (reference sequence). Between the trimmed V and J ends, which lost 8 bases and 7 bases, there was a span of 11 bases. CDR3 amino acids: CASSPVFGYTF. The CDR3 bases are TGTGCCAGCTCACCAGTTTTTGGCTACACCTTC.

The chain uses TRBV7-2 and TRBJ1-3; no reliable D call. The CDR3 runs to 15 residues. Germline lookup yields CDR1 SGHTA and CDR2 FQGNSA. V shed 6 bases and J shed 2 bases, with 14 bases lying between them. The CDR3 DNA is TGTGCCAGCAGTTCCGACCCGGGAACTGGAAACACCATATATTTT. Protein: CASSSDPGTGNTIYF.

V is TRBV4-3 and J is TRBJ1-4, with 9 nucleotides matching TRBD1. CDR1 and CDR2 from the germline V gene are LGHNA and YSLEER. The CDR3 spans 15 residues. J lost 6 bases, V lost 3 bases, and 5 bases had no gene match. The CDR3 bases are TGCGCCAGCAGCCAGCCGGGACAGGGTTATGAAAAACTGTTTTTT. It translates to CASSQPGQGYEKLFF.

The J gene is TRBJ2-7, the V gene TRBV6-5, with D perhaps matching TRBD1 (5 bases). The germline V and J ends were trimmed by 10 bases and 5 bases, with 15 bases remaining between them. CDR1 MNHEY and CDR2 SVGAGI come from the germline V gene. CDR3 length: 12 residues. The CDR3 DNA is TGTGCCACCCGACGGCAGGGCGACGAGCAGTACTTC. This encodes CATRRQGDEQYF.

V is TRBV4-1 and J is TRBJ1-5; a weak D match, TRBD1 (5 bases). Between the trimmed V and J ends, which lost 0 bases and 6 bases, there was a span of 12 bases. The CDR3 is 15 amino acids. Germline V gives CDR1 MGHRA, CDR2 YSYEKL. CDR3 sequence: CASSQDAYGGQPQHF. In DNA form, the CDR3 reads TGCGCCAGCAGCCAAGACGCCTACGGGGGTCAGCCCCAGCATTTT.

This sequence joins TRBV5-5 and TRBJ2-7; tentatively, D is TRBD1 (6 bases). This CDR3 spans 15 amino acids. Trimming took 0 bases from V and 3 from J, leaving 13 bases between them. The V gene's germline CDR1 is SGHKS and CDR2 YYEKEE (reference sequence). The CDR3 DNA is TGTGCCAGCAGCTTGGTAGAAGGCAGGGGCTACGAGCAGTACTTC. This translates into CASSLVEGRGYEQYF.

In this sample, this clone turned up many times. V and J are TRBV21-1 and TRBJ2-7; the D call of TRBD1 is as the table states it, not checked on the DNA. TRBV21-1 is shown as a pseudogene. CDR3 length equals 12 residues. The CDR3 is CASSKVRGEQYF. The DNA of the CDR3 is TGTGCCAGCAGCAAAGTAAGGGGCGAGCAGTACTTC.

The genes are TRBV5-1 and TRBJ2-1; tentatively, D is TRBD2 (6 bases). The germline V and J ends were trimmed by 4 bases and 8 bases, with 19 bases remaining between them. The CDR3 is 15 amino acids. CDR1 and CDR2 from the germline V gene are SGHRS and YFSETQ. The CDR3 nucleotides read TGCGCCAGCAGCCCGGGACTTCCGGGGAGAGATGAGCAGTTCTTC. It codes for CASSPGLPGRDEQFF.

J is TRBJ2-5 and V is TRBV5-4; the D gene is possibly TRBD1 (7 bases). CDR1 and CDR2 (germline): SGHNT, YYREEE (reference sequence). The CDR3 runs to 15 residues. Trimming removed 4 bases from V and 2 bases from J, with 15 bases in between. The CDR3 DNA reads TGTGCCAGCAGCCGCTGGGGGGACAGTCAAGAGACCCAGTACTTC. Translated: CASSRWGDSQETQYF.

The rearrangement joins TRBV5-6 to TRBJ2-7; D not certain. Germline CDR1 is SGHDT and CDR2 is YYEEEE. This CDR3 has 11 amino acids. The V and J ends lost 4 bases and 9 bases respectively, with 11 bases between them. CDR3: CASSTTPRQYF. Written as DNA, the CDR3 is TGTGCCAGCAGCACTACGCCGCGGCAGTACTTC.

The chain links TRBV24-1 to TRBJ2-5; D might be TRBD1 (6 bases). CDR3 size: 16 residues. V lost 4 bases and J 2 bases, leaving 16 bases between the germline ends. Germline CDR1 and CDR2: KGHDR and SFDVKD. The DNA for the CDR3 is TGTGCCACCAGTGAACAAGGGACACACCAACAAGAGACCCAGTACTTC. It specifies CATSEQGTHQQETQYF.